These 29 T cell receptor beta chains originate from one sample sequenced in a study of identifying expanded T cells in peripheral blood. Data came from immunoSEQ multiplex PCR; TCRdb stores just in-frame clones and leaves some out. The sample contains around 50,000 clones, roughly 90% of which appear only once. The material sequenced was blood. These TCRs come from a person aged 18 to 70 in good health.

The chain is built from TRBV7-2 and TRBJ2-3; D not certain. The CDR3 spans 12 residues. CDR1 and CDR2 (germline): SGHTA, FQGNSA. Trimming removed 3 bases from V and 2 bases from J, with 3 bases in between. CDR3 sequence reads: CASSFSTDTQYF. The DNA for the CDR3 is TGTGCCAGCAGCTTCTCCACAGATACGCAGTATTTT.

V and J are TRBV7-2 and TRBJ1-1, with TRBD1 matching 8 bases. CDR1 and CDR2 (germline): SGHTA, FQGNSA. V trimming: 5 bases; J trimming: 5 bases; junction bases outside the gene matches: 7. The CDR3 spans 14 residues. Here the CDR3 reads CASSKQGEGTEAFF. For the CDR3, the DNA is TGTGCCAGCAGCAAACAGGGGGAAGGGACTGAAGCTTTCTTT.

This clone appeared a single time. The V gene is TRBV7-6, the J gene TRBJ2-7, with D possibly being TRBD2 (5 bases). Germline V CDR1 and CDR2: SGHVS, FNYEAQ. V was shortened by 5 bases and J by 7 bases, with 9 bases between the two germline ends. This CDR3 has 11 amino acids. CDR3 in amino acids: CASSTGMEQYF. CDR3 nucleotides: TGTGCCAGCAGCACCGGGATGGAGCAGTACTTC.

V is TRBV4-1 and J is TRBJ1-4; 8 bases line up with TRBD1. The CDR3 is 13 amino acids. With V trimmed by 4 bases and J by 8 bases, 3 bases remained unmatched. Per germline, CDR1 MGHRA and CDR2 YSYEKL. DNA of the CDR3: TGCGCCAGCAGCCTTCGGACAGGGGAAAAACTGTTTTTT. Translating gives CASSLRTGEKLFF.

The genes are TRBV9 and TRBJ2-2; D is unclear. In germline, CDR1 is SGDLS, CDR2 YYNGEE. This CDR3 region has 13 residues. The V gene lost 7 bases and the J gene lost 6 bases, with 13 bases spanning the gap. Here the CDR3 reads CASSFRPAGELFF. Written as DNA, the CDR3 is TGTGCCAGCTCTTTCAGGCCCGCCGGGGAGCTGTTTTTT.

The rearrangement joins TRBV2 to TRBJ1-1; D is unresolved. V gave up 4 bases and J gave up 1 base, with 13 bases separating them. Germline loops: CDR1 SNHLY, CDR2 FYNNEI. This CDR3 region has 15 residues. The CDR3 loop is CASSVGMSGNTEAFF. In DNA, the CDR3 is TGTGCCAGCAGTGTTGGTATGAGCGGGAACACTGAAGCTTTCTTT.

The chain carries TRBV27 and TRBJ2-1; D is perhaps TRBD2 (5 bases). Trimming took off 0 bases at V and 2 bases at J, with 8 bases between the two ends. The CDR3 is 15 amino acids. CDR1 is MNHEY and CDR2 is SMNVEV in the germline V gene (reference sequence). The CDR3 sequence: CASSLSDGTYNEQFF. In DNA form, the CDR3 reads TGTGCCAGCAGTTTATCGGACGGGACCTACAATGAGCAGTTCTTC.

CDR3 in amino acids: CATSRGGQADNEQFF. In nucleotides, the CDR3 is TGTGCCACCAGCAGAGGTGGACAAGCCGACAATGAGCAGTTCTTC. The chain has TRBV15 and TRBJ2-1, with D possibly TRBD1 on 5 matching bases. CDR1 is LNHNV, CDR2 YYDKDF, per germline (reference sequence). The germline V and J ends were trimmed by 1 base and 5 bases, with 12 bases remaining between them. This CDR3 contains 15 residues. Based on the CDR3 plus reference TRBV15 and TRBJ2-1, the full variable domain is DAMVIQNPRYQVTQFGKPVTLSCSQTLNHNVMYWYQQKSSQAPKLLFHYYDKDFNNEADTPDNFQSRRPNTSFCFLDIRSPGLGDTAMYLCATSRGGQADNEQFFGPGTRLTVL.

This clone was detected a few times. The DNA for the CDR3 is TGTGCCAGCAGTTATCAGCATAATTCACCCCTCCACTTT. This sequence encodes CASSYQHNSPLHF. This rearrangement joins TRBV6-6 to TRBJ1-6; unclear D gene. The V gene lost 3 bases and the J gene lost 5 bases, with 5 bases spanning the gap. The germline CDR1 and CDR2 sequences are MNHNY and SVGAGI (reference sequence). The CDR3 spans 13 residues.

The genes are TRBV4-3 and TRBJ2-2, with 7 nucleotides matching TRBD1. The V segment lost 3 bases and the J segment 1 base; nucleotides outside the gene matches: 2. This CDR3 region has 15 residues. Looked up from germline, CDR1 is LGHNA and CDR2 is YSLEER. The chain's CDR3 is CASSQWTGNTGELFF. The CDR3 DNA reads as TGCGCCAGCAGCCAGTGGACAGGGAACACCGGGGAGCTGTTTTTT.

V and J are TRBV25-1 and TRBJ2-7; TRBD1 aligns across 11 bases. The V gene's germline CDR1 is MGHDK and CDR2 SYGVNS. The CDR3 loop spans 15 amino acids. J gave up 5 bases and V 6 bases, and 9 bases lay outside the gene matches. CDR3 protein: CASRPGQGVPDEQYF. CDR3 coding DNA: TGTGCCAGCAGACCGGGACAGGGGGTTCCGGACGAGCAGTACTTC.

The chain combines TRBV7-2 with TRBJ2-3, with TRBD2 identical over 10 bases. The junction had 11 bases not matched to a gene; V was cut back by 4 bases and J by 1 base. The CDR3 runs 18 residues. Germline V gene data show CDR1 as SGHTA and CDR2 as FQGNSA. The CDR3 bases are TGTGCCAGCAGCTATTCTGCGGGACTAGCGAGAGGCACAGATACGCAGTATTTT. It codes for CASSYSAGLARGTDTQYF.

This clone was found once. The rearrangement joins TRBV7-3 to TRBJ2-3; 7 nucleotides align to TRBD2. Germline loops: CDR1 SGHTA, CDR2 FQGTGA. CDR3 length equals 16 residues. With V trimmed by 3 bases and J by 1 base, 7 bases remained unmatched. This chain's CDR3 is CASSFEGGPGTDTQYF. The CDR3, as DNA: TGTGCCAGCAGCTTCGAGGGAGGGCCGGGCACAGATACGCAGTATTTT.

V and J are TRBV4-2 and TRBJ2-5; maybe TRBD1 (5 bases). This CDR3 region has 17 residues. Germline values: CDR1 LGHNA, CDR2 YNFKEQ. The ends were cut back, 0 bases at V and 4 bases at J, with 18 bases in the middle. The CDR3 bases are TGTGCCAGCAGCCAAGAGCCTCCAGGGTCGATAGGAGAGACCCAGTACTTC. This sequence encodes CASSQEPPGSIGETQYF.

About this clone itself: The conserved phenylalanine or tryptophan is not found at the CDR3 terminus, so this likely reflects a read error. The limits of the CDR3 on the DNA are not certain, so only TCRdb's listed CDR3 is given. The V and J genes are TRBV5-6 and TRBJ1-1. With termini counted, the CDR3 has 10 amino acids. Germline loops: CDR1 SGHDT, CDR2 YYEEEE. CDR3 loop: CASSCLFGIL.

V is TRBV7-3 and J is TRBJ2-2, with 7 bases matching TRBD1. Germline V lookup: CDR1 SGHTA, CDR2 FQGTGA. The CDR3 has 16 residues. Germline trimming cut 5 bases from V and 0 bases from J; bases unmatched to any gene: 6. For the CDR3, the DNA is TGTGCCAGCAGCACAGACGGGACAGCGAACACCGGGGAGCTGTTTTTT. It is translated as CASSTDGTANTGELFF. The full variable domain, rest sourced from reference TRBV7-3 and TRBJ2-2, is GAGVSQTPSNKVTEKGKYVELRCDPISGHTALYWYRQSLGQGPEFLIYFQGTGAADDSGLPNDRFFAVRPEGSVSTLKIQRTERGDSAVYLCASSTDGTANTGELFFGEGSRLTVL.

This chain joins TRBV7-2 and TRBJ1-5, with a tentative D call TRBD1 (6 bases). The germline CDR1 and CDR2 sequences are SGHTA and FQGNSA. The ends were cut back, 1 base at V and 4 bases at J, with 8 bases in the middle. The CDR3 has 14 residues. This chain's CDR3 is CASSLGGGNQPQHF. The CDR3 DNA is TGTGCCAGCAGCTTAGGAGGGGGAAATCAGCCCCAGCATTTT.

This clone appeared a few times. The chain employs TRBV7-3 and TRBJ2-2; maybe TRBD2 (5 bases). The CDR3 spans 15 residues. The V gene's germline CDR1 is SGHTA and CDR2 FQGTGA. Trimming cost V 5 bases and J 5 bases, with 15 bases left between them. CDR3 protein: CASSPNPSRTGELFF. CDR3 coding DNA: TGTGCCAGCAGCCCCAACCCTAGCCGGACCGGGGAGCTGTTTTTT.

In DNA, the CDR3 is TGTGCCAGCAGCGGGGTTCAGGCCGGGGAGCTGTTTTTT. The encoded protein is CASSGVQAGELFF. The chain joins TRBV9 to TRBJ2-2; D not resolved. This CDR3 is 13 amino acids long. V lost 3 bases, J lost 6 bases, and 9 bases lay in between. Germline V lookup: CDR1 SGDLS, CDR2 YYNGEE.

This clone has just one count. The chain has TRBV5-6 and TRBJ1-2, with D possibly being TRBD1 (6 bases). The V end lost 1 base, the J end lost 8 bases, and 12 bases lay between the germline ends. The germline V gene has CDR1 SGHDT and CDR2 YYEEEE. CDR3 length equals 13 residues. CDR3 in amino acids: CASSLLTGYGYTF. CDR3 coding DNA: TGTGCCAGCAGCTTGTTAACAGGGTACGGCTACACCTTC.

This chain connects TRBV6-5 to TRBJ2-3; maybe TRBD1 (7 bases). V was trimmed by 4 bases and J by 2 bases, leaving 13 bases between them. The germline V gene has CDR1 MNHEY and CDR2 SVGAGI. The CDR3 spans 15 residues. Written as DNA, the CDR3 is TGTGCCAGCAGTTCCTCAGGGGGGACCACAGATACGCAGTATTTT. Translation: CASSSSGGTTDTQYF.

This rearrangement joins TRBV30 to TRBJ1-6; D ambiguous. V lost 1 base and J lost 10, with 5 bases in between. The length of the CDR3 is 11 residues. Looked up from germline, CDR1 is GTSNPN and CDR2 is SVGIG (reference sequence). CDR3 DNA: TGTGCCTGGAGTGCTAGGTCACCCCTCCACTTT. Translating it yields CAWSARSPLHF.

This clone showed up just a few times. The chain joins TRBV5-1 to TRBJ1-1; unclear D gene. V lost 1 base, J lost 6 bases, and 10 bases lay in between. Germline lookup yields CDR1 SGHRS and CDR2 YFSETQ. This CDR3 contains 13 residues. The CDR3 nucleotides read TGCGCCAGCAGCTTGATGACGCCGGCTGAAGCTTTCTTT. This translates into CASSLMTPAEAFF.

The chain links TRBV9 to TRBJ2-3; TRBD2 might be the D (6 bases). The V and J ends lost 0 bases and 6 bases respectively, with 11 bases between them. CDR1 is SGDLS and CDR2 is YYNGEE in the germline V gene. CDR3 length: 14 amino acids. CDR3 DNA sequence: TGTGCCAGCAGCGTAGTGAGTCGGGGGGATACGCAGTATTTT. This sequence encodes CASSVVSRGDTQYF.

This clone was recorded once. The genes are TRBV7-6 and TRBJ2-5; TRBD2 aligns across 12 bases. In germline, CDR1 is SGHVS, CDR2 FNYEAQ. This CDR3 is 16 amino acids long. V lost 5 bases, J lost 7 bases, and 11 bases stayed unmatched. CDR3 amino acids: CASSPGLAGSQGTQYF. The CDR3 region has the DNA TGTGCCAGCAGCCCCGGACTAGCGGGGAGTCAGGGGACCCAGTACTTC.

This chain joins TRBV5-5 and TRBJ1-2; D not resolved. From germline, CDR1 is SGHKS and CDR2 YYEKEE (reference sequence). Trimming pared 0 bases from V and 6 bases from J, leaving 15 bases between. The CDR3 totals 15 residues. CDR3 region: CASSLANSRGHGYTF. CDR3 DNA sequence: TGTGCCAGCAGCTTGGCTAATTCGAGAGGGCATGGCTACACCTTC. Supplemented by reference TRBV5-5 and TRBJ1-2, the full variable domain reads DAGVTQSPTHLIKTRGQQVTLRCSPISGHKSVSWYQQVLGQGPQFIFQYYEKEERGRGNFPDRFSARQFPNYSSELNVNALLLGDSALYLCASSLANSRGHGYTFGSGTRLTVV.

The rearrangement links TRBV2 to TRBJ2-3, with 12 bases that match TRBD2. With 6 bases clipped from V and 0 bases from J, the junction kept 4 bases outside the gene matches. CDR3 length: 16 amino acids. The germline V gene has CDR1 SNHLY and CDR2 FYNNEI. The CDR3 DNA follows: TGTGCCAGCAGCCGGACTAGCGGGGCTAGCACAGATACGCAGTATTTT. This gives the protein CASSRTSGASTDTQYF.

CDR3 sequence (DNA): TGTGCCAGCAGTCGAAGTCTAGCGGGGGACAATGAGCAGTTCTTC. Translating it yields CASSRSLAGDNEQFF. This rearrangement joins TRBV7-3 to TRBJ2-1; 10 bases are a match to TRBD2. Per germline, CDR1 SGHTA and CDR2 FQGTGA. V was pared by 6 bases and J by 5 bases, with 7 bases of the junction left unmatched. This CDR3 comprises 15 residues.

The chain is built from TRBV6-1 and TRBJ2-1; 9 nucleotides match TRBD2. The germline V gene encodes CDR1 MNHNS and CDR2 SASEGT. The ends lost 4 bases at V and 8 bases at J; junction bases unmatched: 12. The CDR3 has 16 residues. The CDR3: CASSGLAGRVADEQFF. In DNA form, the CDR3 reads TGTGCCAGCAGTGGTCTAGCGGGGAGGGTCGCGGATGAGCAGTTCTTC.